The 25 T cell receptor beta chains in this list originate from one sample, sequenced in a study of T cells in localized non-small cell lung cancer. Repertoires were generated with immunoSEQ multiplex PCR, while TCRdb's copy carries only in-frame clones and drops some. The table has about 82,000 clones, over 60% seen once. The specimen comprised PBMCs, sampled before any cancer treatment. All receptors derive from a man aged 40 to 70 with stage II squamous cell lung carcinoma.

This chain links TRBV2 with TRBJ1-1; D remains ambiguous. This CDR3 is 13 amino acids long. Germline V CDR1 and CDR2: SNHLY, FYNNEI. V was shortened by 6 bases and J by 0 bases, with 8 bases between the two germline ends. CDR3 in amino acids: CASRGGLNTEAFF. CDR3 DNA: TGTGCCAGCAGGGGAGGGCTGAACACTGAAGCTTTCTTT.

The chain carries TRBV15 and TRBJ2-1; D is possibly TRBD2 (5 bases). V lost 8 bases, J lost 9 bases, and 23 bases lay in between. The CDR3 consists of 15 residues. Germline loops: CDR1 LNHNV, CDR2 YYDKDF (reference sequence). The CDR3 bases are TGTGCCACCCGAAGGGCCCGGTCTGCCCGGGGTGAGCAGTTCTTC. Translation gives CATRRARSARGEQFF.

The J gene is TRBJ1-1, the V gene TRBV5-1, with TRBD1 identical over 10 bases. Unmatched junction bases numbered 9, after V lost 4 bases and J lost 6 bases. This CDR3 has 15 amino acids. The germline V gene encodes CDR1 SGHRS and CDR2 YFSETQ. CDR3 coding DNA: TGCGCCAGCAGCAAGACAGGGGGCGGGGAGGCTGAAGCTTTCTTT. The encoded protein is CASSKTGGGEAEAFF.

The gene calls are TRBV30 and TRBJ2-7; no clear D. This CDR3 region has 14 residues. Germline V gives CDR1 GTSNPN, CDR2 SVGIG (reference sequence). The V end lost 0 bases, the J end lost 2 bases, and 11 bases lay between the germline ends. CDR3 region: CAWSVDPGAYEQYF. In nucleotides, the CDR3 is TGTGCCTGGAGTGTAGACCCTGGAGCCTACGAGCAGTACTTC.

This chain links TRBV14 with TRBJ1-2; D unresolved. CDR3 size: 13 residues. V shed 1 base and J shed 8 bases, with 11 bases lying between them. Germline values: CDR1 SGHDN, CDR2 FVKESK. The CDR3: CASSQGASGGYTF. CDR3 nucleotide sequence: TGTGCCAGCAGCCAAGGGGCTTCGGGCGGCTACACCTTC.

The chain joins TRBV14 to TRBJ2-5, with a possible D match to TRBD2 (6 bases). Trimming shortened V by 1 base and J by 5 bases, and 11 bases separated the two germline ends. Germline CDR1 reads SGHDN; CDR2 reads FVKESK. The CDR3 totals 14 residues. The CDR3 reads CASSQASGRETQYF. In DNA form, the CDR3 reads TGTGCCAGCAGCCAAGCCAGCGGGCGGGAGACCCAGTACTTC.

The gene calls are TRBV30 and TRBJ2-2, with D possibly being TRBD1 (6 bases). The germline V and J ends were trimmed by 0 bases and 5 bases, with 7 bases remaining between them. CDR1 is GTSNPN, CDR2 SVGIG, per germline (reference sequence). The CDR3 length is 13 residues. The DNA of the CDR3 is TGTGCCTGGAGTGTACAGGGTACCGGGGAGCTGTTTTTT. This translates into CAWSVQGTGELFF.

This chain uses TRBV6-6 with TRBJ2-7; 7 bases line up with TRBD1. CDR1 is MNHNY and CDR2 is SVGAGI in the germline V gene (reference sequence). This CDR3 has 15 residues. The V and J ends lost 2 bases and 3 bases, in that order; junction bases with no gene match: 7. CDR3 sequence (DNA): TGTGCCAGCAGTTACAACAGGGGTGGGGGCTACGAGCAGTACTTC. This codes for CASSYNRGGGYEQYF.

The chain is built from TRBV19 and TRBJ1-1; D gene unclear. The V end was cut by 7 bases, the J end by 6 bases, with 9 bases between. CDR1 is LNHDA, CDR2 SQIVND, per germline (reference sequence). The CDR3 totals 11 residues. Here the CDR3 reads CASTAGAEAFF. CDR3 in DNA: TGTGCCAGTACCGCCGGGGCTGAAGCTTTCTTT. The full variable domain, rest sourced from reference TRBV19 and TRBJ1-1, is DGGITQSPKYLFRKEGQNVTLSCEQNLNHDAMYWYRQDPGQGLRLIYYSQIVNDFQKGDIAEGYSVSREKKESFPLTVTSAQKNPTAFYLCASTAGAEAFFGQGTRLTVV.

The J gene is TRBJ2-2, the V gene TRBV7-9, with D possibly TRBD2 on 5 matching bases. V was cut by 3 bases and J by 2 bases, with 16 bases left in between. Per germline, CDR1 SEHNR and CDR2 FQNEAQ (reference sequence). CDR3 length: 17 residues. The CDR3 loop is CASSLTGLASNTGELFF. CDR3 bases: TGTGCCAGCAGCTTGACTGGGCTAGCTTCAAACACCGGGGAGCTGTTTTTT. The entire variable domain, with the rest obtained from reference TRBV7-9 and TRBJ2-2, is as follows: DTGVSQNPRHKITKRGQNVTFRCDPISEHNRLYWYRQTLGQGPEFLTYFQNEAQLEKSRLLSDRFSAERPKGSFSTLEIQRTEQGDSAMYLCASSLTGLASNTGELFFGEGSRLTVL.

The chain has TRBV5-1 and TRBJ1-1; D is unresolved. This CDR3 spans 13 amino acids. Trimming pared 4 bases from V and 4 bases from J, leaving 11 bases between. Germline-derived CDR1 and CDR2 are SGHRS and YFSETQ. CDR3 nucleotides: TGCGCCAGCAGCCCGGGGTGGGGCACTGAAGCTTTCTTT. Its translation is CASSPGWGTEAFF.

The chain has TRBV27 and TRBJ1-4, with D unresolved. This CDR3 is built from 14 residues. Trimming stripped 4 bases from V and 5 bases from J, with 11 bases between. The germline CDR1 and CDR2 sequences are MNHEY and SMNVEV (reference sequence). The CDR3 DNA follows: TGTGCCAGCAGTTCGCGGATTCGGAATGAAAAACTGTTTTTT. This sequence encodes CASSSRIRNEKLFF. Together with reference TRBV27 and TRBJ1-4, the CDR3 gives the full variable domain: EAQVTQNPRYLITVTGKKLTVTCSQNMNHEYMSWYRQDPGLGLRQIYYSMNVEVTDKGDVPEGYKVSRKEKRNFPLILESPSPNQTSLYFCASSSRIRNEKLFFGSGTQLSVL.

This clone was counted only a few times. This chain connects TRBV13 to TRBJ2-1, with D possibly called TRBD1 or TRBD2 (5 bases each). Germline CDR1 and CDR2: PRHDT and FYEKMQ (reference sequence). The CDR3 is made up of 13 amino acids. Trimming removed 6 bases at V and 0 bases at J, with 6 bases between. The CDR3: CASRGDSYNEQFF. The CDR3 coding sequence is TGTGCCAGCAGGGGGGACTCCTACAATGAGCAGTTCTTC.

With respect to this clone: This sample includes further DNA sequences coding for the same CDR3. The V gene is TRBV7-9, the J gene TRBJ2-7; D unclear. V lost 3 bases to trimming and J lost 0 bases, with 12 bases between them. This CDR3 region has 15 residues. Per the germline V gene, CDR1 is SEHNR and CDR2 is FQNEAQ (reference sequence). CDR3 in amino acids: CASSLTGLSSYEQYF. Here the CDR3 DNA reads TGTGCCAGCAGCTTGACGGGCCTAAGCTCCTACGAGCAGTACTTC.

The chain recombines TRBV19 with TRBJ2-1; tentatively, D is TRBD2 (5 bases). The V end was cut by 5 bases, the J end by 5 bases, with 13 bases between. Germline CDR1 is LNHDA and CDR2 is SQIVND (reference sequence). This CDR3 contains 14 residues. The CDR3 reads CASSSKGVHNEQFF. CDR3 in DNA: TGTGCCAGTAGTTCTAAGGGAGTGCACAATGAGCAGTTCTTC.

The chain has TRBV28 and TRBJ1-2; D remains ambiguous. Germline V CDR1 and CDR2: MDHEN, SYDVKM. Trimming removed 5 bases from V and 7 bases from J, with 8 bases in between. The CDR3 sequence is 11 residues long. This chain's CDR3 is CASSPRRGYTF. DNA of the CDR3: TGTGCCAGCAGTCCCCGCCGTGGCTACACCTTC.

The CDR3 nucleotides read TGTGCCAGCTCTACCGAGGTGAACACTGAAGCTTTCTTT. Its translation: CASSTEVNTEAFF. The gene calls are TRBV28 and TRBJ1-1; no firm D call. CDR1 is MDHEN and CDR2 is SYDVKM in the germline V gene. This CDR3 contains 13 residues. The V and J ends lost 8 bases and 0 bases respectively, with 10 bases between them.

This clone showed up just once. V is TRBV11-2 and J is TRBJ2-1; 12 nucleotides line up with TRBD1. Germline values: CDR1 SGHAT, CDR2 FQNNGV. The CDR3 covers 15 residues. Trimming cost V 5 bases and J 10 bases; bases outside gene matches: 9. This chain's CDR3 is CASSPTGTGGLEQFF. The DNA of the CDR3 is TGTGCCAGCAGCCCAACCGGGACAGGGGGCTTGGAGCAGTTCTTC.

The chain employs TRBV18 and TRBJ1-5; 8 nucleotides line up with TRBD1. The CDR3 has 16 amino acids. From germline, CDR1 is KGHSH and CDR2 LQKENI. The junction had 6 bases not matched to a gene; V was cut back by 5 bases and J by 0 bases. In DNA, the CDR3 is TGTGCCAGCTCATCCGGACAGGGTTATAGCAATCAGCCCCAGCATTTT. Translation: CASSSGQGYSNQPQHF.

The rearrangement links TRBV7-9 to TRBJ1-4; 8 positions agree with TRBD1. The germline V gene encodes CDR1 SEHNR and CDR2 FQNEAQ (reference sequence). The CDR3 is made up of 14 amino acids. The V segment lost 5 bases and the J segment 3 bases; nucleotides outside the gene matches: 2. The CDR3 nucleotides are TGTGCCAGCAGCCTGACAGGGGCTAATGAAAAACTGTTTTTT. Translated: CASSLTGANEKLFF.

The V and J genes are TRBV4-2 and TRBJ2-5; the match to TRBD2 covers 15 bases. J gave up 2 bases and V 5 bases, and 0 bases lay outside the gene matches. CDR3 length equals 15 residues. CDR1 is LGHNA and CDR2 is YNFKEQ in the germline V gene. The CDR3 DNA is TGTGCCAGCAGCGGGACTAGCGGGGGGCAAGAGACCCAGTACTTC. Amino acids: CASSGTSGGQETQYF.

This clone was recorded once. This CDR3 is CASSIGQGIAYEQYF. DNA for the CDR3: TGTGCCAGTAGTATCGGACAGGGGATTGCTTACGAGCAGTACTTC. The chain links TRBV19 to TRBJ2-7; 9 nucleotides agree with TRBD1. Unmatched junction bases numbered 7, after V lost 3 bases and J lost 4 bases. The CDR3 has 15 amino acids. Germline V lookup: CDR1 LNHDA, CDR2 SQIVND (reference sequence).

J is TRBJ1-4 and V is TRBV5-6; D gene uncertain. V was pared by 5 bases and J by 4 bases, with 15 bases between. The germline gives CDR1 SGHDT, CDR2 YYEEEE. This CDR3 region has 15 residues. In DNA form, the CDR3 reads TGTGCCAGCAGGGACGGCCGACTCTATAATGAAAAACTGTTTTTT. Translation gives CASRDGRLYNEKLFF.

This clone was counted only a few times. The gene calls are TRBV9 and TRBJ2-5; D not resolved. Per the germline V gene, CDR1 is SGDLS and CDR2 is YYNGEE. With 3 bases removed from V and 1 base from J, the gap between germline ends came to 10 bases. The CDR3 loop spans 14 amino acids. The CDR3 here is CASSGSLTQETQYF. Here the CDR3 DNA reads TGTGCCAGCAGCGGGTCCTTAACCCAAGAGACCCAGTACTTC.

This chain connects TRBV30 to TRBJ2-1; no clear D gene. Germline CDR1 is GTSNPN and CDR2 is SVGIG (reference sequence). The CDR3 has 14 amino acids. Trimming removed 2 bases from V and 5 bases from J, with 13 bases in between. As DNA, the CDR3 is TGTGCCTGGAGTTTTCGTGGAGCCCACAATGAGCAGTTCTTC. It codes for CAWSFRGAHNEQFF.